This T cell receptor (beta chain) was identified during a study of blood T cell repertoires in COVID-19. Background on the study: T cells, B-cell-depleted T cells, or PBMCs provided the cDNA or gDNA that served as material.

Using immunoSEQ multiplex PCR, the repertoire was profiled, and TCRdb retains in-frame clones only, with some absent. The table has hundreds of thousands of clones, around 89% seen once. The germline V gene has CDR1 SNHLY and CDR2 FYNNEI. The CDR3 has 12 amino acids. The J segment lost 3 bases and the V segment lost 11 bases, leaving 6 bases of the junction unmatched. The study recruited people aged about 18 to 89 years across 24 US areas. A COVID-19 case was met by exposed participants within 2 weeks before study entry. The rearrangement joins TRBV2 to TRBJ2-7, with 8 bases aligning to TRBD1. The sequenced sample consisted of PBMCs or T cells enriched from blood (not recorded which). The sequence derives from a man in his fifties or sixties who had been exposed to COVID-19. CDR3 in amino acids: CAGQGSDYEQYF. The CDR3 DNA follows: TGTGCCGGACAGGGTTCTGACTACGAGCAGTACTTC. The full variable domain, its missing parts supplied by reference TRBV2 and TRBJ2-7, is EPEVTQTPSHQVTQMGQEVILRCVPISNHLYFYWYRQILGQKVEFLVSFYNNEISEKSEIFDDQFSVERPDGSNFTLKIRSTKLEDSAMYFCAGQGSDYEQYFGPGTRLTVT.